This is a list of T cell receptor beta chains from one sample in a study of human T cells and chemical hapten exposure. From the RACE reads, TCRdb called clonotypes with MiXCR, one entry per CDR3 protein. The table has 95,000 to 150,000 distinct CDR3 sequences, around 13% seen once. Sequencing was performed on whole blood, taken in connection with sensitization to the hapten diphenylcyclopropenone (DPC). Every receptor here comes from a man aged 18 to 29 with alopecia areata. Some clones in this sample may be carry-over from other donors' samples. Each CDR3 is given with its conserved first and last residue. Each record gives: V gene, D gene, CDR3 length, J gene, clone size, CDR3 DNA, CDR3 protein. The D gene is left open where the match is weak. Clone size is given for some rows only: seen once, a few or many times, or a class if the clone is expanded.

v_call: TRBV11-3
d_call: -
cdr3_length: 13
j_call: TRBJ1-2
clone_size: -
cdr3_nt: TGTGCCAGCAGCACTAGTACGGGAAATGGCTACACCTTC
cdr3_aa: CASSTSTGNGYTF

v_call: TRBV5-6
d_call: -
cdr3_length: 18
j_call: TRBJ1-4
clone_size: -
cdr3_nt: TGTGCCAGCAGCCCCCCGGGATTACTTCGTGCAACTAATGAAAAACTGTTTTTT
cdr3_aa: CASSPPGLLRATNEKLFF

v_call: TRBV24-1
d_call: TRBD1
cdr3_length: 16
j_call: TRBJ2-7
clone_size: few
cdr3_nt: TGTGCCACCAGTGACAACCGGGACAGGGGGTTCTACGAGCAGTACTTC
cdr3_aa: CATSDNRDRGFYEQYF

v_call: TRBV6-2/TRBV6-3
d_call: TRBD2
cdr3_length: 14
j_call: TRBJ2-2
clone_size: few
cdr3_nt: TGTGCCAGCTCGGGAGGGGCTAACACCGGGGAGCTGTTTTTT
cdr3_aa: CASSGGANTGELFF

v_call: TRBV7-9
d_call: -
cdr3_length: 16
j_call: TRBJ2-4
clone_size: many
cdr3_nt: TGTGCCAGCAGCGCAAACGGCAGGATAGCCAAAAACATTCAGTACTTC
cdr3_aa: CASSANGRIAKNIQYF

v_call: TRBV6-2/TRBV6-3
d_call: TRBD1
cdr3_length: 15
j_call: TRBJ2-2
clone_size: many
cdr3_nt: TGTGCCAGCAGTTGGACAGGGGGCAACACCGGGGAGCTGTTTTTT
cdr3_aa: CASSWTGGNTGELFF

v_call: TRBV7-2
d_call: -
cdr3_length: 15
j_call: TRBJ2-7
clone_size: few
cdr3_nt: TGTGCCAGCAGCTTAGAGGGCGGGTTGTCCTACGAGCAGTACTTC
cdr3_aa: CASSLEGGLSYEQYF

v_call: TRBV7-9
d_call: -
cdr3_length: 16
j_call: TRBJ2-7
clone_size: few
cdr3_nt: TGTGCCAGCAGCTTATCCCCCCTAACCGGGCACTACGAGCAGTACTTC
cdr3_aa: CASSLSPLTGHYEQYF

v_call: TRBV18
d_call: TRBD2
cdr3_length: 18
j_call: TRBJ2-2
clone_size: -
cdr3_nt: TGTGCCAGCTCACAACTTGGGCCGCAAGCGGGGGACACCGGGGAGCTGTTTTTT
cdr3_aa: CASSQLGPQAGDTGELFF

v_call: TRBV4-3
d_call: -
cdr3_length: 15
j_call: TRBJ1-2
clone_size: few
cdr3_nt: TGCGCCAGCAGCCAAGATCAACACACAAACTATGGCTACACCTTC
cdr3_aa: CASSQDQHTNYGYTF

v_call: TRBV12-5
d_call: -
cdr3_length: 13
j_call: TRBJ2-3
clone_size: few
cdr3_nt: TGTGCTAGTGGTTTGACAGGCACAGATACGCAGTATTTT
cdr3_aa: CASGLTGTDTQYF

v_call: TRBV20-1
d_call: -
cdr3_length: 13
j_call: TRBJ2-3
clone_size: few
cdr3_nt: TGCAGTGCTAGCGGTGGGTTCCTAGATACGCAGTATTTT
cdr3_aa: CSASGGFLDTQYF

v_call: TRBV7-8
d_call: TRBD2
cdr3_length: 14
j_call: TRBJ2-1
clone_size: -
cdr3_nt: TGTGCCAGCAGCCAGGGTGGACTAGCCAATGAGCAGTTCTTC
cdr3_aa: CASSQGGLANEQFF

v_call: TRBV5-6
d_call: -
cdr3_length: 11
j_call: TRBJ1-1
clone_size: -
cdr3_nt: TGTGCCAGCAGCTGGAGGCTTGAAGCTTTCTTT
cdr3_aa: CASSWRLEAFF

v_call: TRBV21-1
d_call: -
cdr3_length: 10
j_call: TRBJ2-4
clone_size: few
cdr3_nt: TGTGCCAGCAGCAGAACACCGGCCACCTTC
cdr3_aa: CASSRTPATF

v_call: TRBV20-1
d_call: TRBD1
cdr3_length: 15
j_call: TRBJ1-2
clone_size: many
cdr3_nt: TGCAGTGCTAGAGATCCCGGGACAGCTGGTTATGGCTACACCTTC
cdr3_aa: CSARDPGTAGYGYTF

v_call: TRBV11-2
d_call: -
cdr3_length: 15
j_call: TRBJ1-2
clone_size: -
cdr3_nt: TGTGCCAGCAGCGGTCACGGGACACGCCGCCCCGGCTACACCTTC
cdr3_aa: CASSGHGTRRPGYTF

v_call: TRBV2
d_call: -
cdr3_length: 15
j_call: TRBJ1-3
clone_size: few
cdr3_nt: TGTGCCAGCGGTGGAACAGGGAGCTCTGGAAACACCATATATTTT
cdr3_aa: CASGGTGSSGNTIYF

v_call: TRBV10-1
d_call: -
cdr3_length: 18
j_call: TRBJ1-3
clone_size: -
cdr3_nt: TGCGCCAGCAGATCGCGGGCGGACGGCGACTGCTCTGGAAACACCATATATTTT
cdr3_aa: CASRSRADGDCSGNTIYF

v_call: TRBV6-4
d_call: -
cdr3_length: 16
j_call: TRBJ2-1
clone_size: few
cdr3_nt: TGTGCCAGCAGTGACCTGGTAGGGGGCTCCTACAATGAGCAGTTCTTC
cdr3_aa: CASSDLVGGSYNEQFF

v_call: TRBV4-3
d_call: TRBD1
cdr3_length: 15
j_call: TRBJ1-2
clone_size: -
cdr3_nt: TGCGCCAGCAGCCAGCACCGGGACAGTGACTATGGCTACACCTTC
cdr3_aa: CASSQHRDSDYGYTF

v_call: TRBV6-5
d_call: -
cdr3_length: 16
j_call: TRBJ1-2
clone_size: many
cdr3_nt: TGTGCCAGCAGTTACTCATGGCAGGGGAAAGTGGATGGCTACACCTTC
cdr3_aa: CASSYSWQGKVDGYTF

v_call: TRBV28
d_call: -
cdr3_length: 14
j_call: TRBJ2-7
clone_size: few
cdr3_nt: TGTGCCAGCAGCCTGGACTTATCACGGTCCGAGCAGTACTTC
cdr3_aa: CASSLDLSRSEQYF

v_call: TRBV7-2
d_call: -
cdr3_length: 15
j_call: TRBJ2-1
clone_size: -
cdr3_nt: TGTGCCAGCAGCTTCAGGTCGAGCTCCTACAATGAGCAGTTCTTC
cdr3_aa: CASSFRSSSYNEQFF

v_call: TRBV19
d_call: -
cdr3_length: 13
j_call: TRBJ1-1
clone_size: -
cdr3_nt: TGTGCCAGTAGCCCAGGGTCGGGCACTGAAGCTTTCTTT
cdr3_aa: CASSPGSGTEAFF

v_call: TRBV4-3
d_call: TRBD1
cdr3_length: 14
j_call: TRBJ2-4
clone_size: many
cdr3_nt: TGCGCCAGCAGCCAAGACAGGGGGAAAAACATTCAGTACTTC
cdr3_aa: CASSQDRGKNIQYF

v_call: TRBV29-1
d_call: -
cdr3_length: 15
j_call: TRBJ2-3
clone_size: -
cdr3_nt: TGCAGCGTTAGTCGGATCCAGCGGGGCACAGATACGCAGTATTTT
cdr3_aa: CSVSRIQRGTDTQYF

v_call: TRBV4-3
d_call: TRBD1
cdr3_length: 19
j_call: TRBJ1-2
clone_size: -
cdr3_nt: TGCGCCAGCAGCCAAGTCCTCGGTGGACAGGTTGGGGAAAACTATGGCTACACCTTC
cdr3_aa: CASSQVLGGQVGENYGYTF

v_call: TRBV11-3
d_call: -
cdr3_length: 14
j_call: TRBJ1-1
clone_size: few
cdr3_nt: TGTGCCAGCAGCTTAGAGCACATGAACACTGAAGCTTTCTTT
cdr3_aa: CASSLEHMNTEAFF

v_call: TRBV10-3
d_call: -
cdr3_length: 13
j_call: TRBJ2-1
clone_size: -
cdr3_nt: TGTGCCATCAGTGATAGGACTACCAATGAGCAGTTCTTC
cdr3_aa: CAISDRTTNEQFF

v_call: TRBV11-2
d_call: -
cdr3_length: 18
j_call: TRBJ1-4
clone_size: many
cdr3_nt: TGTGCCAGCAGCTTAGATCTAGGTCAGGGGATTGGTAATGAAAAACTGTTTTTT
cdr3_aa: CASSLDLGQGIGNEKLFF

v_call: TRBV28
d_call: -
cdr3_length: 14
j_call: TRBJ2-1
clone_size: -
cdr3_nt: TGTGCCAGCAGTTTGGCGGGGCCCTCGGATGAGCAGTTCTTC
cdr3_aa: CASSLAGPSDEQFF

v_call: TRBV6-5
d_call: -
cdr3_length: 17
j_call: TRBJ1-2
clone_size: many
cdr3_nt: TGTGCCAGCAGACTCGGGACGGAGTATCAAACTAACTATGGCTACACCTTC
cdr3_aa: CASRLGTEYQTNYGYTF

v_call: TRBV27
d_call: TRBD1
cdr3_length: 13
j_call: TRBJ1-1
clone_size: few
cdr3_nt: TGTGCCAGCAGTTTACCCCGGACAGGGCAAGCTTTCTTT
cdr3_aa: CASSLPRTGQAFF

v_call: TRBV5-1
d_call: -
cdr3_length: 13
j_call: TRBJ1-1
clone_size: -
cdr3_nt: TGCGCCAGCAGCAGAAACAAAAACACTGAAGCTTTCTTT
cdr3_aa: CASSRNKNTEAFF

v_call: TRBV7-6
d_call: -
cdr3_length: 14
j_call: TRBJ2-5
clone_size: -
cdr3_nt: TGTGCCAGCAGATCCTACAGGGAACAAGAGACCCAGTACTTC
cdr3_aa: CASRSYREQETQYF

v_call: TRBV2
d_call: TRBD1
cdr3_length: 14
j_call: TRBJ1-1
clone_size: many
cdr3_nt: TGTGCCAGCGGAGACGGACAGGGTCTGTGGGAAGCTTTCTTT
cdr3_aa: CASGDGQGLWEAFF

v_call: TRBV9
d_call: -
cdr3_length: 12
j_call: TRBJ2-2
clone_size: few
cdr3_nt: TGTGCCAGCAGAAGACTAGCCGGGGAGCTGTTTTTT
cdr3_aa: CASRRLAGELFF

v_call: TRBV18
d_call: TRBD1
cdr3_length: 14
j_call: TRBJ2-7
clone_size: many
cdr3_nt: TGTGCCAGCTCAGCGGGACAGGGGGCCTACGAGCAGTACTTC
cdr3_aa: CASSAGQGAYEQYF

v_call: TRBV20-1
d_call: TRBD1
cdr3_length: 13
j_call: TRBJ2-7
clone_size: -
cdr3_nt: TGCAGTGCTACGGGACAGGGGGCGTACGAGCAGTACTTC
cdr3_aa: CSATGQGAYEQYF

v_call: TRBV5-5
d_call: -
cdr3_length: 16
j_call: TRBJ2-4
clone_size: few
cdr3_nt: TGTGCCAGCAGCTTGTCCGGGACTTCAGCCAAAAACATTCAGTACTTC
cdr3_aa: CASSLSGTSAKNIQYF

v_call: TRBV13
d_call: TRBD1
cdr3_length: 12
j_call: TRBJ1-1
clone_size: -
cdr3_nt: TGTGCCAGCAGCCATCGACAGGGCGAAGCTTTCTTT
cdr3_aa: CASSHRQGEAFF

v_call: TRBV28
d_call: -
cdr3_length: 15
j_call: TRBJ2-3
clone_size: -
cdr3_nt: TGTGCCAGCAGTTTACCAGGCAGGGACGAAGATACGCAGTATTTT
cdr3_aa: CASSLPGRDEDTQYF

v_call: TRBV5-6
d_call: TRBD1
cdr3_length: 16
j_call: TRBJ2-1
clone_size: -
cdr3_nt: TGTGCCAGCAGCCCCCAAACAGGGGCCCCCTACAATGAGCAGTTCTTC
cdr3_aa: CASSPQTGAPYNEQFF

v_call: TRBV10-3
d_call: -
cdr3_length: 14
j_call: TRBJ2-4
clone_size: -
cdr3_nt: TGTGCCATCAGTGTCGGAGAGGCCAAAAACATTCAGTACTTC
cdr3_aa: CAISVGEAKNIQYF